In this sample, the clone carrying this T cell receptor (beta chain) turned up many times. Its antigen remains unknown. This entry belongs to a study of T-cell reconstitution after alpha-beta-depleted transplantation in children. The study's findings and limits: Diversity of TCRbeta at day 60 was high in some patients, arising from surviving recipient T cells and thymic progenitors. There were reportedly several hundred expanded graft clones from which alpha-beta T cells came about two months after transplant. From newly produced T cells came most of the T-cell counts and diversity one year after transplant.

Per the germline V gene, CDR1 is MDHEN and CDR2 is SYDVKM. J gave up 4 bases and V 6 bases, and 10 bases lay outside the gene matches. CDR3 size: 15 residues. The library targeted TCRbeta and was prepared with unique molecular identifiers. Using its own MiXCR run on the PCR reads, TCRdb lists one record per CDR3 protein. The sample carries around 370,000 distinct CDR3 sequences, under 20% recorded once. The input for sequencing was PBMCs, mostly from graft donor cells, taken 360 days after TCRalphabeta/CD19-depleted stem cell transplant. The chain couples TRBV28 to TRBJ2-5; TRBD2 matches at 8 bases. The TCR originated in a male patient aged 2 to 9 who had a stem cell transplant for acute lymphoblastic leukemia, so the T cells may come from the graft donor. For the CDR3, the DNA is TGTGCCAGCAGCCGCCCGGGACTAGGGTTAGAGACCCAGTACTTC. Protein product: CASSRPGLGLETQYF. The variable domain in full, with the rest retrieved from reference TRBV28 and TRBJ2-5, is DVKVTQSSRYLVKRTGEKVFLECVQDMDHENMFWYRQDPGLGLRLIYFSYDVKMKEKGDIPEGYSVSREKKERFSLILESASTNQTSMYLCASSRPGLGLETQYFGPGTRLLVL.